This TCR beta chain was profiled in a study of cytomegalovirus exposure and HLA in healthy donors. Notes on the study in general: An Asian-associated ancestry cluster reportedly showed fewer N-insertions than the approximately 650-donor mean in a later analysis. A later analysis showed TCR association rates differing by HLA locus, peaking at DRB1 and lowest at HLA-C.

The CDR3 is made up of 13 amino acids. Per the germline V gene, CDR1 is MDHEN and CDR2 is SYDVKM. V gave up 2 bases and J gave up 5 bases, with 10 bases separating them. Turning to this clone: As yet, its antigen is unknown.

The study ran its PCR with 60 Vbeta and 13 Jbeta primers. Here immunoSEQ multiplex PCR was the method, and the copy in TCRdb shows in-frame clones only, minus some. The data show around 130,000 clones, about 66% seen once. The material sequenced was PBMCs. The sequence was collected from a man in his thirties or forties in good health and CMV-seropositive. V usage is TRBV28 and J usage is TRBJ2-7; tentative D call: TRBD2 (6 bases). CDR3 coding DNA: TGTGCCAGCAGTTTAGGACGGGGGAACGAGCAGTACTTC. The encoded protein is CASSLGRGNEQYF.